The 12 T cell receptor beta chains listed next were all sequenced from one sample in a study of T cell changes during pregnancy in multiple sclerosis. TCRdb's table, derived via immunoSEQ multiplex PCR, lists solely in-frame clones and lacks some. The sample includes 45,000 or so clones, under 95% of them seen just once. Specimen: CD8+ T cells from peripheral blood mononuclear cells, collected in the second trimester of pregnancy. All receptors come from a female donor with multiple sclerosis, enrolled in a pregnancy study.

The chain couples TRBV4-2 to TRBJ2-7; D may be TRBD2 (6 bases). CDR3 length: 13 residues. The V end lost 3 bases, the J end lost 3 bases, and 9 bases lay between the germline ends. CDR1 LGHNA and CDR2 YNFKEQ come from the germline V gene. The CDR3 loop reads CASSHAGSYEQYF. The CDR3 DNA is TGTGCCAGCAGCCACGCCGGGAGCTACGAGCAGTACTTC.

The rearrangement joins TRBV27 to TRBJ1-1; no clear D gene. This CDR3 region has 14 residues. Germline CDR1 and CDR2: MNHEY and SMNVEV (reference sequence). The germline V and J ends were trimmed by 0 bases and 0 bases, with 5 bases remaining between them. The CDR3 sequence: CASSLSRMNTEAFF. The CDR3 DNA reads as TGTGCCAGCAGTTTATCGAGGATGAACACTGAAGCTTTCTTT.

The rearrangement uses TRBV4-1 and TRBJ1-5; no firm D call. The germline gives CDR1 MGHRA, CDR2 YSYEKL. V lost 5 bases to trimming and J lost 0 bases, with 11 bases between them. The CDR3 length is 15 residues. The CDR3 DNA reads as TGCGCCAGCAGCTCAATACTATATAGCAATCAGCCCCAGCATTTT. This sequence encodes CASSSILYSNQPQHF.

The chain uses TRBV11-2 and TRBJ2-3; D ambiguous. With 5 bases removed from V and 6 bases from J, the gap between germline ends came to 6 bases. The CDR3 totals 11 residues. CDR1 and CDR2 (germline): SGHAT, FQNNGV. The CDR3 here is CASSPHDTQYF. The CDR3 bases are TGTGCCAGCAGCCCACATGATACGCAGTATTTT. Based on the CDR3 plus reference TRBV11-2 and TRBJ2-3, the full variable domain is EAGVAQSPRYKIIEKRQSVAFWCNPISGHATLYWYQQILGQGPKLLIQFQNNGVVDDSQLPKDRFSAERLKGVDSTLKIQPAKLEDSAVYLCASSPHDTQYFGPGTRLTVL.

The table lists this clone with a count of one. The chain employs TRBV30 and TRBJ2-2; tentative D call: TRBD2 (6 bases). The CDR3 is made up of 13 amino acids. V dropped 0 bases and J dropped 6 bases, with 8 bases sitting between them. CDR1 and CDR2 (germline): GTSNPN, SVGIG (reference sequence). For the CDR3, the DNA is TGTGCCTGGAGTGTATCGGGGGCCGGGGAGCTGTTTTTT. This gives the protein CAWSVSGAGELFF.

This clone was counted once. V gene TRBV7-3 combines with J gene TRBJ2-7, with D unresolved. Germline loops: CDR1 SGHTA, CDR2 FQGTGA. This CDR3 contains 14 residues. V shed 0 bases and J shed 2 bases, with 8 bases lying between them. The CDR3 coding sequence is TGTGCCAGCAGCTTAACGGTGGGCGCCTACGAGCAGTACTTC. Protein product: CASSLTVGAYEQYF.

CDR3 nucleotide sequence: TGTGCCAGTATTGGGACAACGGGCACTGAAGCTTTCTTT. This sequence encodes CASIGTTGTEAFF. This chain links TRBV19 with TRBJ1-1, with D perhaps TRBD1 (6 bases). CDR1 and CDR2 (germline): LNHDA, SQIVND (reference sequence). The germline V and J ends were trimmed by 7 bases and 4 bases, with 13 bases remaining between them. CDR3 length: 13 amino acids.

The chain joins TRBV7-2 to TRBJ2-1, with 7 bases matching TRBD1. Germline V CDR1 and CDR2: SGHTA, FQGNSA. V lost 4 bases, J lost 7 bases, and 1 base stayed unmatched. The CDR3 extends over 12 amino acids. In DNA, the CDR3 is TGTGCCAGCAGCTCACAGGGGAATGAGCAGTTCTTC. It encodes CASSSQGNEQFF.

The rearrangement links TRBV7-9 to TRBJ1-1; D unclear. V shed 1 base and J shed 1 base, with 10 bases lying between them. From germline, CDR1 is SEHNR and CDR2 FQNEAQ (reference sequence). The CDR3 covers 15 residues. The CDR3 region has the DNA TGTGCCAGCAGCTTAGACCTGACACCGAACACTGAAGCTTTCTTT. Translation: CASSLDLTPNTEAFF.

The table lists this clone with a count of one. The chain carries TRBV5-5 and TRBJ2-2; 8 nucleotides align to TRBD2. CDR1 is SGHKS, CDR2 YYEKEE, per germline (reference sequence). The CDR3 is made up of 15 amino acids. Trimming at V came to 4 bases and at J to 2 bases, leaving 4 bases not matched to a gene. In nucleotides, the CDR3 is TGTGCCAGCAGCCAGGCGGGGGGAAACACCGGGGAGCTGTTTTTT. Encoded protein: CASSQAGGNTGELFF.

Only a few counts were recorded for this clone. The chain has TRBV2 and TRBJ1-1; D is undetermined. V lost 5 bases, J lost 0 bases, and 16 bases lay in between. This CDR3 is 16 amino acids long. In germline, CDR1 is SNHLY, CDR2 FYNNEI. In nucleotides, the CDR3 is TGTGCCAGCAGTCCAAAGGCGGCGGGGATGAACACTGAAGCTTTCTTT. Translation: CASSPKAAGMNTEAFF.

The chain has TRBV4-1 and TRBJ2-7; maybe TRBD2 (6 bases). This CDR3 is built from 14 residues. Trimming took off 5 bases at V and 7 bases at J, with 18 bases between the two ends. Germline V gene sequence: CDR1 MGHRA, CDR2 YSYEKL. The CDR3 loop reads CASSSIPHAGEQYF. Here the CDR3 DNA reads TGCGCCAGCAGCTCCATCCCGCACGCGGGGGAGCAGTACTTC.